These 12 T cell receptor beta chains were all obtained from the same sample, sequenced in a study of type 1 regulatory T cells. In TCRdb, the reads were re-called with MiXCR into one record per CDR3 protein. The data show 55,000 to 65,000 distinct CDR3 sequences, 55% to 65% seen once. For these TCRs, the target antigens are not known. Source material: cultured non-Tr1 T cells, either the whole culture or a sorted T cell fraction (not recorded which). These receptors were taken from a human donor in good health.

The chain carries TRBV27 and TRBJ2-1; either TRBD1 or TRBD2 may supply D (5 bases each). In germline, CDR1 is MNHEY, CDR2 SMNVEV (reference sequence). V was trimmed by 5 bases and J by 5 bases, leaving 13 bases between them. CDR3 length: 14 residues. The CDR3 sequence: CASSPGTAHNEQFF. CDR3 nucleotide sequence: TGTGCCAGCAGTCCCGGGACGGCGCACAATGAGCAGTTCTTC.

This chain connects TRBV7-2 to TRBJ2-7; no reliable D call. Germline CDR1 and CDR2: SGHTA and FQGNSA. The CDR3 length is 12 residues. V shed 4 bases and J shed 7 bases, with 11 bases lying between them. The CDR3 DNA sequence: TGTGCCAGCAGCTCTTATGTGAGGGAGCAGTACTTC. This translates into CASSSYVREQYF.

Concerning this clonotype: A read error is possible here, since a much larger clone lies one base away. The gene calls are TRBV20-1 and TRBJ2-3, with unresolved D. CDR1 and CDR2 from the germline V gene are DFQATT and SNEGSKA (reference sequence). Between the trimmed V and J ends, which lost 6 bases and 9 bases, there was a span of 7 bases. CDR3 size: 9 residues. The CDR3 here is CSAACTQYF. CDR3 in DNA: TGCAGTGCGGCATGCACGCAGTATTTT.

This clonotype was seen repeatedly, ten times or more. The V gene is TRBV7-8, the J gene TRBJ2-1; TRBD1 might be the D (5 bases). The CDR3 has 12 amino acids. V was shortened by 1 base and J by 14 bases, with 12 bases between the two germline ends. The germline V gene encodes CDR1 SGHVS and CDR2 FQNEAQ. DNA for the CDR3: TGTGCCAGCAGCTTAGGGAGACAGCGTGAGTTCTTC. Translating it yields CASSLGRQREFF. Supplemented by reference TRBV7-8 and TRBJ2-1, the full variable domain reads GAGVSQSPRYKVAKRGQDVALRCDPISGHVSLFWYQQALGQGPEFLTYFQNEAQLDKSGLPSDRFFAERPEGSVSTLKIQRTQQEDSAVYLCASSLGRQREFFGPGTRLTVL.

The rearrangement joins TRBV11-2 to TRBJ2-1; D is uncertain. Germline assignment: CDR1 SGHAT and CDR2 FQNNGV. The CDR3 contains 13 residues. Trimming took off 5 bases at V and 10 bases at J, with 15 bases between the two ends. The CDR3 protein is CASSLLLSREQFF. CDR3 nucleotides: TGTGCCAGCAGCCTTCTGTTGTCCAGAGAGCAGTTCTTC.

The V call is TRBV18, the J call TRBJ1-5, with 7 bases fitting TRBD1. The V gene's germline CDR1 is KGHSH and CDR2 LQKENI. Trimming cost V 3 bases and J 7 bases; bases outside gene matches: 9. CDR3 length equals 15 residues. The CDR3 DNA is TGTGCCAGCTCACCGGGCAGGGGGTTAGGGCAGCCCCAGCATTTT. Translated: CASSPGRGLGQPQHF.

The rearrangement joins TRBV15 to TRBJ2-3; 10 nucleotides align to TRBD2. The CDR3 spans 17 residues. CDR1 LNHNV and CDR2 YYDKDF come from the germline V gene (reference sequence). After removal of 1 base from V and 10 bases from J, the junction contained 14 bases not matched to a gene. Here the CDR3 DNA reads TGTGCCACCAGCAGAGGCACTAGCGGGGCGAACCCACGCGCGCAGTATTTT. Encoded protein: CATSRGTSGANPRAQYF.

The chain employs TRBV7-2 and TRBJ2-1, with D uncertain. V shed 8 bases and J shed 0 bases, with 14 bases lying between them. The CDR3 is made up of 15 amino acids. From germline, CDR1 is SGHTA and CDR2 FQGNSA. The CDR3: CASRGGRSSYNEQFF. The CDR3, as DNA: TGTGCCAGCCGCGGTGGCAGGAGCTCCTACAATGAGCAGTTCTTC.

In this sample, this clonotype turned up many times. The chain combines TRBV5-1 with TRBJ2-5; 8 bases agree with TRBD2. J was trimmed by 4 bases and V by 0 bases; bases with no gene match: 5. CDR3 length: 15 residues. Germline CDR1 is SGHRS and CDR2 is YFSETQ. The CDR3 reads CASSLVGLAGETQYF. In DNA, the CDR3 is TGCGCCAGCAGCTTGGTAGGGCTAGCGGGAGAGACCCAGTACTTC.

This clonotype was seen a few times. V is TRBV20-1 and J is TRBJ1-3, with D possibly being TRBD1 (6 bases). The V and J ends lost 6 bases and 4 bases respectively, with 13 bases between them. The CDR3 has 13 residues. Germline CDR1 and CDR2: DFQATT and SNEGSKA (reference sequence). CDR3 nucleotides: TGCAGTGCCAGGTCGCAGGGGGGAAACACCATATATTTT. Translating gives CSARSQGGNTIYF.

V and J are TRBV7-8 and TRBJ2-2; 10 bases map to TRBD1. J lost 6 bases, V lost 4 bases, and 8 bases had no gene match. The CDR3 consists of 16 residues. CDR1 and CDR2 (germline): SGHVS, FQNEAQ. CDR3 coding DNA: TGTGCCAGCAGCTCGCCGGGACAGGGGATCCCCGGGGAGCTGTTTTTT. It specifies CASSSPGQGIPGELFF.

The rearrangement uses TRBV6-1 and TRBJ2-7; TRBD2 matches 11 bases. Germline loops: CDR1 MNHNS, CDR2 SASEGT. There are 12 residues in the CDR3. J was trimmed by 11 bases and V by 4 bases; bases with no gene match: 4. The CDR3 DNA reads TGTGCCAGCAGTGTGACTAGCGGGACTAAGTACTTC. Amino acids: CASSVTSGTKYF.